Listed here are 22 T cell receptor beta chains from one sample, sequenced in a study of identifying expanded T cells in peripheral blood. Sequencing was performed with immunoSEQ multiplex PCR; in TCRdb, only in-frame clones are kept and a portion is missing. The table shows under 100,000 clones, with approximately 90% occurring only once. Sequencing was done on a sample of blood. These TCRs come from a person aged 18 to 70 in good health.

V usage is TRBV5-6 and J usage is TRBJ1-4; D not certain. Germline values: CDR1 SGHDT, CDR2 YYEEEE. The germline V and J ends were trimmed by 2 bases and 4 bases, with 9 bases remaining between them. The CDR3 has 14 residues. The CDR3 protein is CASSFGRSNEKLFF. The DNA for the CDR3 is TGTGCCAGCAGCTTTGGACGAAGTAATGAAAAACTGTTTTTT.

The chain links TRBV10-1 to TRBJ1-1; TRBD1 matches 11 bases. The CDR3 sequence is 13 residues long. V shed 7 bases and J 11 bases; nucleotides not matched to a gene: 9. Germline V gene data show CDR1 as WNHNN and CDR2 as SYGVQD (reference sequence). CDR3 sequence: CASTGTGGEMAFF. CDR3 in DNA: TGCGCCAGCACTGGGACAGGGGGTGAAATGGCTTTCTTT.

CDR3 loop: CASSSGLAGVGEQFF. The CDR3 nucleotides read TGTGCCAGCAGTTCGGGACTAGCGGGGGTTGGTGAGCAGTTCTTC. The chain carries TRBV6-5 and TRBJ2-1, with TRBD2 matching over 14 bases. Trimming at V came to 4 bases and at J to 9 bases, leaving 5 bases not matched to a gene. CDR3 length: 15 amino acids. The germline CDR1 and CDR2 sequences are MNHEY and SVGAGI.

The chain has TRBV4-2 and TRBJ1-1; 12 bases line up with TRBD1. Germline loops: CDR1 LGHNA, CDR2 YNFKEQ. This CDR3 region has 16 residues. The ends lost 1 base at V and 4 bases at J; junction bases unmatched: 4. The CDR3 sequence: CASSQVGQGAITEAFF. The CDR3 region has the DNA TGTGCCAGCAGCCAAGTGGGACAGGGGGCTATCACTGAAGCTTTCTTT.

The CDR3 loop is CASSVSEGTTKTQYF. The CDR3 DNA is TGTGCCAGCAGCGTATCGGAGGGGACGACGAAGACCCAGTACTTC. This sequence joins TRBV9 and TRBJ2-5; tentative D call: TRBD2 (6 bases). V shed 1 base and J shed 6 bases, with 16 bases lying between them. The germline V gene encodes CDR1 SGDLS and CDR2 YYNGEE. The CDR3 spans 15 residues.

The V call is TRBV4-1, the J call TRBJ2-7; D tentatively reads TRBD1 or TRBD2 (5 bases each). Germline assignment: CDR1 MGHRA and CDR2 YSYEKL. The CDR3 spans 14 residues. Trimming pared 1 base from V and 7 bases from J, leaving 14 bases between. Here the CDR3 DNA reads TGCGCCAGCAGCCAAGTGGCAGGGTCGGGGGAGCAGTACTTC. Protein product: CASSQVAGSGEQYF.

This clone was seen a single time. The J gene is TRBJ2-7, the V gene TRBV6-1; D unresolved. V was shortened by 10 bases and J by 0 bases, with 4 bases between the two germline ends. This CDR3 is 10 amino acids long. The germline V gene encodes CDR1 MNHNS and CDR2 SASEGT. This chain's CDR3 is CATNSYEQYF. DNA for the CDR3: TGTGCCACCAACTCCTACGAGCAGTACTTC.

In this sample, this clone turned up a few times. DNA for the CDR3: TGCGCCAGCAGCTTATCGACGGATATGAACACTGAAGCTTTCTTT. Encoded protein: CASSLSTDMNTEAFF. The V gene is TRBV5-1, the J gene TRBJ1-1, with no clear D. The V gene's germline CDR1 is SGHRS and CDR2 YFSETQ. Between the trimmed V and J ends, which lost 2 bases and 0 bases, there was a span of 11 bases. This CDR3 is 15 amino acids long.

The chain uses TRBV4-1 and TRBJ2-5; a possible D gene is TRBD2 (6 bases). Germline V lookup: CDR1 MGHRA, CDR2 YSYEKL. CDR3 length: 16 residues. The germline V and J ends were trimmed by 0 bases and 0 bases, with 11 bases remaining between them. CDR3 sequence (DNA): TGCGCCAGCAGCCAAGATGGCGGGGCTAACCAAGAGACCCAGTACTTC. Translated: CASSQDGGANQETQYF.

The chain recombines TRBV30 with TRBJ2-7; 7 bases map to TRBD1. V dropped 1 base and J dropped 10; count of bases not matched to a gene: 7. Germline lookup yields CDR1 GTSNPN and CDR2 SVGIG (reference sequence). CDR3 size: 12 residues. The CDR3 DNA reads as TGTGCCTGGAGTGCCAACAGGGGAGAACAGTACTTC. It specifies CAWSANRGEQYF.

The V call is TRBV19, the J call TRBJ1-2; 7 bases are shared with TRBD1. The CDR3 is 14 residues long. From germline, CDR1 is LNHDA and CDR2 SQIVND (reference sequence). V dropped 7 bases and J dropped 4; count of bases not matched to a gene: 9. The DNA of the CDR3 is TGTGCCAGTACCGAGACCGGGACAGTCTATGGCTACACCTTC. This translates into CASTETGTVYGYTF.

V and J are TRBV5-1 and TRBJ2-7, with D perhaps matching TRBD1 (6 bases). The germline CDR1 and CDR2 sequences are SGHRS and YFSETQ. V lost 0 bases and J 3 bases, leaving 13 bases between the germline ends. This CDR3 contains 15 residues. CDR3 region: CASSLEGTQFYEQYF. The CDR3 DNA reads TGCGCCAGCAGCTTGGAGGGGACACAATTCTACGAGCAGTACTTC. Supplemented by reference TRBV5-1 and TRBJ2-7, the full variable domain reads KAGVTQTPRYLIKTRGQQVTLSCSPISGHRSVSWYQQTPGQGLQFLFEYFSETQRNKGNFPGRFSGRQFSNSRSEMNVSTLELGDSALYLCASSLEGTQFYEQYFGPGTRLTVT.

V usage is TRBV9 and J usage is TRBJ2-3; D is possibly TRBD1 or TRBD2 (6 bases each). This CDR3 contains 15 residues. Trimming pared 2 bases from V and 1 base from J, leaving 11 bases between. CDR1 SGDLS and CDR2 YYNGEE come from the germline V gene. As DNA, the CDR3 is TGTGCCAGCAGCGTTCGGGGGCACGGCACAGATACGCAGTATTTT. It yields the protein CASSVRGHGTDTQYF.

The genes are TRBV30 and TRBJ2-7; 7 bases map to TRBD2. This CDR3 is 15 amino acids long. Losses at the gene ends were 5 bases for V and 2 bases for J; bases not matched to a gene: 12. The germline CDR1 and CDR2 sequences are GTSNPN and SVGIG (reference sequence). Here the CDR3 reads CAWSNPGRGTYEQYF. In nucleotides, the CDR3 is TGTGCCTGGTCAAACCCAGGGAGGGGCACCTACGAGCAGTACTTC.

The rearrangement joins TRBV30 to TRBJ2-7; TRBD2 matches at 7 bases. The germline gives CDR1 GTSNPN, CDR2 SVGIG (reference sequence). Trimming removed 2 bases from V and 5 bases from J; junction bases left unmatched: 12. The CDR3 is made up of 15 amino acids. Here the CDR3 reads CAWSYGGVSGNEQYF. Here the CDR3 DNA reads TGTGCCTGGAGTTATGGGGGGGTGTCAGGTAACGAGCAGTACTTC.

The chain couples TRBV7-2 to TRBJ1-1; TRBD1 matches 11 bases. V dropped 1 base and J dropped 5; count of bases not matched to a gene: 3. Per germline, CDR1 SGHTA and CDR2 FQGNSA. The CDR3 loop spans 15 amino acids. The CDR3 here is CASSLVGQGDTEAFF. DNA for the CDR3: TGTGCCAGCAGCTTAGTGGGACAGGGGGATACTGAAGCTTTCTTT.

The chain carries TRBV5-1 and TRBJ2-1; 11 bases align to TRBD2. The CDR3 consists of 17 residues. CDR1 and CDR2 from the germline V gene are SGHRS and YFSETQ. The ends lost 0 bases at V and 2 bases at J; junction bases unmatched: 4. CDR3 amino acids: CASSLATSGNAYNEQFF. CDR3 nucleotide sequence: TGCGCCAGCAGCTTGGCGACTAGCGGGAATGCCTACAATGAGCAGTTCTTC.

The chain recombines TRBV29-1 with TRBJ2-6; D remains unclear. V was pared by 6 bases and J by 4 bases, with 10 bases between. The CDR3 loop spans 13 amino acids. The germline gives CDR1 SQVTM, CDR2 ANQGSEA. CDR3 nucleotide sequence: TGCAGCGTCGGCCCGGCCGGGGCCAACGTCCTGACTTTC. Its protein is CSVGPAGANVLTF.

The chain recombines TRBV10-3 with TRBJ1-5, with D uncertain. CDR1 and CDR2 (germline): ENHRY, SYGVKD. Trimming stripped 0 bases from V and 8 bases from J, with 14 bases between. CDR3 size: 15 residues. The CDR3 loop reads CAISESEQSRKPQHF. The CDR3, as DNA: TGTGCCATCAGTGAGTCTGAACAGAGTAGGAAGCCCCAGCATTTT.

The chain joins TRBV11-2 to TRBJ2-7; no clear D. The length of the CDR3 is 17 residues. Germline CDR1 is SGHAT and CDR2 is FQNNGV. The V end was cut by 5 bases, the J end by 3 bases, with 23 bases between. The CDR3 DNA reads TGTGCCAGCAGCCACCCATCCCAGACGGCCGGACGCTACGAGCAGTACTTC. This sequence encodes CASSHPSQTAGRYEQYF.

V usage is TRBV19 and J usage is TRBJ1-1; maybe TRBD1 (5 bases). There are 14 residues in the CDR3. The germline gives CDR1 LNHDA, CDR2 SQIVND (reference sequence). Trimming stripped 7 bases from V and 1 base from J, with 13 bases between. CDR3 sequence (DNA): TGTGCCAGTACCCTTGGGGCCCGGAACACTGAAGCTTTCTTT. This translates into CASTLGARNTEAFF.

The rearrangement links TRBV19 to TRBJ2-3; D might be TRBD2 (5 bases). The V end was cut by 6 bases, the J end by 6 bases, with 7 bases between. Per the germline V gene, CDR1 is LNHDA and CDR2 is SQIVND (reference sequence). This CDR3 contains 11 residues. The DNA of the CDR3 is TGTGCCAGTAGCCAGCGGGATACGCAGTATTTT. Its translation is CASSQRDTQYF. The variable domain in full, with the rest retrieved from reference TRBV19 and TRBJ2-3, is DGGITQSPKYLFRKEGQNVTLSCEQNLNHDAMYWYRQDPGQGLRLIYYSQIVNDFQKGDIAEGYSVSREKKESFPLTVTSAQKNPTAFYLCASSQRDTQYFGPGTRLTVL.